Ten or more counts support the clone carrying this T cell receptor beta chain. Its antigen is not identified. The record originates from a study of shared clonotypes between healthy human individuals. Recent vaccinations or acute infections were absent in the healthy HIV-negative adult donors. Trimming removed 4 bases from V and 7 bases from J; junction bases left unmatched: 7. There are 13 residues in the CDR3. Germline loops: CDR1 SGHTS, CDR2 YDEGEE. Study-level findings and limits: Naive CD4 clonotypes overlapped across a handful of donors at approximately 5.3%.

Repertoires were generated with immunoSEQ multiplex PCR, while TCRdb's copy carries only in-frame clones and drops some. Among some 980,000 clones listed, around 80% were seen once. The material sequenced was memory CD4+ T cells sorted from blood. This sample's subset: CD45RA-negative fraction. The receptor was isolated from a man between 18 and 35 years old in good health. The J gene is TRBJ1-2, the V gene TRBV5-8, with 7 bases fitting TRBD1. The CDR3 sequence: CASSPGTVFGYTF. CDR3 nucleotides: TGTGCCAGCAGCCCAGGGACAGTGTTTGGCTACACCTTC.